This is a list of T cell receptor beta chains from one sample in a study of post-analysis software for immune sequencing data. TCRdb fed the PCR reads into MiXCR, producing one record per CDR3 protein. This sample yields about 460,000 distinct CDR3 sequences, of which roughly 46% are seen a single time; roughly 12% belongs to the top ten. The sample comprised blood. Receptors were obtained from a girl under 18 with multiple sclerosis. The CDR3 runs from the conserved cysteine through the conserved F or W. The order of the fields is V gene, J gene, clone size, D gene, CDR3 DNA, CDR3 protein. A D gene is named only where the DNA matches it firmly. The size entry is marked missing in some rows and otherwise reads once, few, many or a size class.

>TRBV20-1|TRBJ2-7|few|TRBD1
TGCAGTGCTAGGCCACAGGGGAGCTCCTACGAGCAGTACTTC
CSARPQGSSYEQYF
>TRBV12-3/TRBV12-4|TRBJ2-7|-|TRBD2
TGTGCCAGCAGTTTAAGGGCTAGCGGGAGCAACGAGCAGTACTTC
CASSLRASGSNEQYF
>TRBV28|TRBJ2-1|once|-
TGTGCCAGCGGTCCAGGACTAGGGGGTTCGGGGCAGTTCTTC
CASGPGLGGSGQFF
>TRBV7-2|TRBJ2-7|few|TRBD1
TGTGCCAGCAGCCCGTCCGGGACAGATTCCTACGAGCAGTACTTC
CASSPSGTDSYEQYF
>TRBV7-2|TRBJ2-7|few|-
TGTGCCAGCAGCCGTGGGGTTGAGCGCGAGCAGTACTTC
CASSRGVEREQYF
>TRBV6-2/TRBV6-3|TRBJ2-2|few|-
TGTGCCAGCAGTCACGGGGACACCGGGGAGCTGTTTTTT
CASSHGDTGELFF
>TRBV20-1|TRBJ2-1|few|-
TGCAGTGCTAACCGGGACTTCAAACCAGACAATGAGCAGTTCTTC
CSANRDFKPDNEQFF
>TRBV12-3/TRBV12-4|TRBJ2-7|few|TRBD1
TGTGCCAGCAGTTTAGTTCGTCCGACAGGGAGCTACGAGCAGTACTTC
CASSLVRPTGSYEQYF
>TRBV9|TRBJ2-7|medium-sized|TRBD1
TGTGCCAGCAGCGCCTCGGGACAGGGGGCCTCCTACGAGCAGTACTTC
CASSASGQGASYEQYF
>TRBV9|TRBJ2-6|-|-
TGTGCCAGCAGCGTAGAGGTCTGGGGGACCGGGGCCAACGTCCTGACTTTC
CASSVEVWGTGANVLTF
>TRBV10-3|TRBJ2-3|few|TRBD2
TGTGCCATCAGTGAGCCGCGACTAGCGGGCACAGATACGCAGTATTTT
CAISEPRLAGTDTQYF
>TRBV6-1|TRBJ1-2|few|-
TGTGCCAGCAGTGAAGATACAGTCGAGCGGGGCTACACCTTC
CASSEDTVERGYTF
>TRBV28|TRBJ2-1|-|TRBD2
TGTGCCTCCCCTCTAGGGGGGACTAGCGGGAGAATATCCTACAATGAGCAGTTCTTC
CASPLGGTSGRISYNEQFF
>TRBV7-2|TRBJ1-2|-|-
TGTGCCAGCAGCTTAGCTGAGGTTAACTATGGCTACACCTTC
CASSLAEVNYGYTF
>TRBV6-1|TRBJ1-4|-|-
TGTGCCAGCAGTCGTATGGATGCAACTAATGAAAAACTGTTTTTT
CASSRMDATNEKLFF
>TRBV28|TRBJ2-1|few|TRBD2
TGTGCCAGCAGTCCCGGACTAGCGGGAGACGATGAGCAGTTCTTC
CASSPGLAGDDEQFF
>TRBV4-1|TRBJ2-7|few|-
TGCGCCAGCAGCCAAGATGAGGGGGTGTACGAGCAGTACTTC
CASSQDEGVYEQYF
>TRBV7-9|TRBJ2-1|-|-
TGTGCCAGCAGCTTCGGGACAAGCGCAGCAAATGAGCAGTTCTTC
CASSFGTSAANEQFF
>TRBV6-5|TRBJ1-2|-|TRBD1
TGTGCCAGCAGTTACACCCGGACAGGGGGCGTTGGCTACACCTTC
CASSYTRTGGVGYTF
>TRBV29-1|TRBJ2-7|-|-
TGCAGCGTTGCCCCCCCCGGGGTAGCCTACGAGCAGTACTTC
CSVAPPGVAYEQYF
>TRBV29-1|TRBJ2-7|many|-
TGCAGCGTCGGCTTAGTTTCCGAGCAGTACTTC
CSVGLVSEQYF
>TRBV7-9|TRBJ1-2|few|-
TGTGCCAGCAGCCCTTTCCAGGGAACGGCGGGTCATGGCTACACCTTC
CASSPFQGTAGHGYTF